Given below is one T cell receptor (beta chain) in context. This entry comes from a study of Tregs in tolerant kidney transplant recipients. This CDR3 contains 14 residues. Unmatched junction bases numbered 6, after V lost 6 bases and J lost 7 bases. Germline V gene data show CDR1 as LNHDA and CDR2 as SQIVND (reference sequence). Data came from immunoSEQ multiplex PCR; TCRdb stores just in-frame clones and leaves some out. Of tens of thousands of clones in the sample, 95% to 98% were seen once. This receptor was identified in a human donor who received a combined kidney and bone marrow transplant. This chain joins TRBV19 and TRBJ2-2; TRBD1 matches at 9 bases. Specimen: CD4+ T cells from blood, collected before the transplant. This CDR3 reads CASRPGQGVGELFF. The CDR3 DNA reads TGTGCCAGTAGGCCGGGACAGGGCGTCGGGGAGCTGTTTTTT.